A single sample gave rise to the 5 T cell receptor beta chains below, sequenced in a study of CD4 T cells in relation to SARS-CoV-2 and coronaviruses. Sequencing was performed with immunoSEQ multiplex PCR; in TCRdb, only in-frame clones are kept and a portion is missing. Among approximately 37,000 clones listed, 80% to 90% were seen once. The sample was memory CD4+ T cells from PBMCs. The receptors come from an adult with COVID-19.

This chain links TRBV27 with TRBJ1-6; no clear D. Trimming stripped 3 bases from V and 0 bases from J, with 6 bases between. The CDR3 runs 15 residues. Looked up from germline, CDR1 is MNHEY and CDR2 is SMNVEV (reference sequence). The CDR3 is CASSFSGSYNSPLHF. The CDR3 region has the DNA TGTGCCAGCAGTTTCTCGGGCTCCTATAATTCACCCCTCCACTTT.

J is TRBJ2-1 and V is TRBV7-9; D unclear. Germline loops: CDR1 SEHNR, CDR2 FQNEAQ (reference sequence). Trimming took off 1 base at V and 5 bases at J, with 6 bases between the two ends. There are 13 residues in the CDR3. The CDR3 DNA sequence: TGTGCCAGCAGCTTAGGGACGGACAATGAGCAGTTCTTC. It specifies CASSLGTDNEQFF.

In this sample, this clone turned up once. This chain joins TRBV6-5 and TRBJ1-6; 8 positions match TRBD1. This CDR3 is 14 amino acids long. The germline gives CDR1 MNHEY, CDR2 SVGAGI. The V gene end was trimmed by 6 bases and the J gene end by 10 bases; junction bases not matched to a gene: 8. The CDR3 here is CASRPRDRRSPLHF. The DNA for the CDR3 is TGTGCCAGCAGACCCCGGGACAGGCGATCACCCCTCCACTTT.

The rearrangement joins TRBV28 to TRBJ1-1; D gene uncertain. This CDR3 has 12 residues. In germline, CDR1 is MDHEN, CDR2 SYDVKM. V gave up 6 bases and J gave up 4 bases, with 9 bases separating them. The CDR3 loop is CASRTSGTEAFF. CDR3 nucleotide sequence: TGTGCCAGCAGAACAAGTGGCACTGAAGCTTTCTTT.

The rearrangement joins TRBV20-1 to TRBJ2-7; the D is unclear. The germline V gene encodes CDR1 DFQATT and CDR2 SNEGSKA (reference sequence). Trimming took off 3 bases at V and 0 bases at J, with 6 bases between the two ends. The CDR3 has 12 residues. Here the CDR3 reads CSASQSSYEQYF. The CDR3 nucleotides are TGCAGTGCTAGTCAGAGCTCCTACGAGCAGTACTTC.